The next 24 T cell receptor beta chains were all read from a single sample in a study of CD8+CD57+ T cells in acquired aplastic anemia. The study profiled TCR beta VDJ and CDR3 using genomic DNA as template. TCRdb re-called the reads through MiXCR, storing one row per CDR3 protein. Of about 98,000 distinct CDR3 sequences in the sample, 55% to 80% are singletons; the top ten hold less than 75%. Patients chosen for sequencing had shown CD8+CD57+ cell expansion by flow cytometry. Sequencing used sorted CD4+, CD8+, or CD8+CD57+ T cells (not recorded which) from PBMCs. Every receptor here comes from a human donor with aplastic anemia.

This clonotype appeared once. The V call is TRBV19, the J call TRBJ1-1; unclear D gene. The CDR3 sequence is 12 residues long. In germline, CDR1 is LNHDA, CDR2 SQIVND (reference sequence). V lost 4 bases, J lost 12 bases, and 15 bases lay in between. This CDR3 reads CASSTTTRITFF. The CDR3 nucleotides are TGTGCCAGTAGTACCACGACACGTATAACTTTCTTT. The variable domain in full, completed from reference TRBV19 and TRBJ1-1, reads DGGITQSPKYLFRKEGQNVTLSCEQNLNHDAMYWYRQDPGQGLRLIYYSQIVNDFQKGDIAEGYSVSREKKESFPLTVTSAQKNPTAFYLCASSTTTRITFFGQGTRLTVV.

The rearrangement links TRBV7-8 to TRBJ2-7; 7 bases agree with TRBD1. The CDR3 has 15 amino acids. In germline, CDR1 is SGHVS, CDR2 FQNEAQ. V was clipped by 5 bases and J by 0 bases; unmatched bases: 7. The CDR3 sequence is CASSPPGQNSYEQYF. CDR3 nucleotides: TGTGCCAGCAGCCCACCGGGACAGAACTCCTACGAGCAGTACTTC. Full variable domain (outside the CDR3, taken from reference TRBV7-8 and TRBJ2-7): GAGVSQSPRYKVAKRGQDVALRCDPISGHVSLFWYQQALGQGPEFLTYFQNEAQLDKSGLPSDRFFAERPEGSVSTLKIQRTQQEDSAVYLCASSPPGQNSYEQYFGPGTRLTVT.

V usage is TRBV24-1 and J usage is TRBJ2-1; TRBD1 matches at 9 bases. CDR3 size: 13 residues. Looked up from germline, CDR1 is KGHDR and CDR2 is SFDVKD. Trimming at V came to 10 bases and at J to 5 bases, leaving 5 bases not matched to a gene. The CDR3 coding sequence is TGTGCCACGGGACAGGGATCCAACAATGAGCAGTTCTTC. It encodes CATGQGSNNEQFF.

This chain joins TRBV6-2 or TRBV6-3 and TRBJ1-2; TRBD1 matches at 9 bases. CDR1 MNHEY and CDR2 SVGEGT come from the germline V gene. V shed 0 bases, J shed 4 bases, and the junction held 3 bases outside the gene matches. CDR3 length: 15 residues. DNA for the CDR3: TGTGCCAGCAGTTACTCGGGACAGGGACTCTATGGCTACACCTTC. Protein product: CASSYSGQGLYGYTF.

This clonotype was recorded at least ten times. The rearrangement links TRBV7-9 to TRBJ2-4; D is possibly TRBD1 or TRBD2 (5 bases each). This CDR3 has 15 amino acids. Germline V CDR1 and CDR2: SEHNR, FQNEAQ (reference sequence). V was clipped by 7 bases and J by 1 base, with 14 bases between them. The chain's CDR3 is CASTAGREAKNIQYF. The CDR3 DNA is TGTGCCAGCACCGCCGGCAGGGAGGCCAAAAACATTCAGTACTTC.

The chain recombines TRBV6-1 with TRBJ1-1, with D possibly being TRBD1 (6 bases). The CDR3 loop spans 15 amino acids. From germline, CDR1 is MNHNS and CDR2 SASEGT. Trimming took off 5 bases at V and 1 base at J, with 14 bases between the two ends. CDR3 residues: CASSTTGYQNTEAFF. In nucleotides, the CDR3 is TGTGCCAGCAGTACAACAGGGTACCAGAACACTGAAGCTTTCTTT.

This clonotype has a handful of counts. This chain links TRBV7-9 with TRBJ1-1, with unresolved D. The CDR3 length is 14 residues. CDR1 is SEHNR and CDR2 is FQNEAQ in the germline V gene (reference sequence). V was clipped by 5 bases and J by 0 bases, with 10 bases between them. CDR3 sequence (DNA): TGTGCCAGCAGCCCAAGGACCATGAACACTGAAGCTTTCTTT. This codes for CASSPRTMNTEAFF.

This chain connects TRBV29-1 to TRBJ2-1, with a weak D call TRBD1 (5 bases). V was clipped by 8 bases and J by 3 bases, with 11 bases between them. This CDR3 is 12 amino acids long. Germline lookup yields CDR1 SQVTM and CDR2 ANQGSEA. Here the CDR3 DNA reads TGCAGCATGGACAAAATCTACAATGAGCAGTTCTTC. Amino acids: CSMDKIYNEQFF.

J is TRBJ2-7 and V is TRBV24-1; unclear D gene. Between the trimmed V and J ends, which lost 5 bases and 6 bases, there was a span of 10 bases. The germline V gene has CDR1 KGHDR and CDR2 SFDVKD. The length of the CDR3 is 12 residues. The CDR3 loop is CATSVSSSEQYF. CDR3 DNA: TGTGCCACCAGTGTTAGCTCGAGCGAGCAGTACTTC.

This CDR3 is CAGGSGTNTGELFF. The DNA for the CDR3 is TGTGCCGGGGGGAGCGGGACTAACACCGGGGAGCTGTTTTTT. This sequence joins TRBV19 and TRBJ2-2; 7 bases agree with TRBD2. From germline, CDR1 is LNHDA and CDR2 SQIVND (reference sequence). This CDR3 comprises 14 residues. V shed 11 bases and J 2 bases; nucleotides not matched to a gene: 8. Looking up the rest from reference TRBV19 and TRBJ2-2 gives the full variable domain: DGGITQSPKYLFRKEGQNVTLSCEQNLNHDAMYWYRQDPGQGLRLIYYSQIVNDFQKGDIAEGYSVSREKKESFPLTVTSAQKNPTAFYLCAGGSGTNTGELFFGEGSRLTVL.

This clonotype has at least ten counts. The chain has TRBV7-8 and TRBJ2-7, with 11 bases that match TRBD2. V trimming: 5 bases; J trimming: 0 bases; junction bases outside the gene matches: 3. The germline CDR1 and CDR2 sequences are SGHVS and FQNEAQ. The CDR3 is made up of 15 amino acids. Written as DNA, the CDR3 is TGTGCCAGCAGCCGGGGACTAGCGGCCTCCTACGAGCAGTACTTC. Translated: CASSRGLAASYEQYF.

This chain links TRBV12-3 or TRBV12-4 with TRBJ2-2, with TRBD1 matching over 7 bases. The CDR3 runs to 16 residues. V shed 5 bases and J 4 bases; nucleotides not matched to a gene: 10. This chain's CDR3 is CASSNPTGSSTGELFF. CDR3 in DNA: TGTGCCAGCAGTAATCCGACAGGGTCGAGCACCGGGGAGCTGTTTTTT.

This clonotype was detected a few times. This chain links TRBV20-1 with TRBJ1-2, with D tentatively TRBD1 (6 bases). The CDR3 covers 15 residues. CDR1 and CDR2 (germline): DFQATT, SNEGSKA (reference sequence). The ends were cut back, 1 base at V and 4 bases at J, with 16 bases in the middle. CDR3 sequence (DNA): TGCAGTGCTAGAGTTTCGGACAGAACGTCCTATGGCTACACCTTC. It encodes CSARVSDRTSYGYTF.

The chain employs TRBV7-8 and TRBJ1-5; a weak D match, TRBD1 (6 bases). Trimming removed 1 base at V and 6 bases at J, with 13 bases between. The CDR3 has 15 amino acids. The germline CDR1 and CDR2 sequences are SGHVS and FQNEAQ. In nucleotides, the CDR3 is TGTGCCAGCAGCTTAGGAATAGGGGGAGGTCAGCCCCAGCATTTT. It yields the protein CASSLGIGGGQPQHF.

This clonotype was seen only once. The chain is built from TRBV10-2 and TRBJ2-5, with D possibly TRBD1 on 5 matching bases. The CDR3 sequence is 14 residues long. V lost 6 bases and J lost 1, with 12 bases in between. From germline, CDR1 is WSHSY and CDR2 SAAADI. The CDR3 spells CASSLGQGQETQYF. CDR3 in DNA: TGCGCCAGCAGCTTGGGGCAAGGCCAAGAGACCCAGTACTTC.

In its sample, this clonotype was seen a few times. The chain uses TRBV2 and TRBJ2-5; a weak D match, TRBD2 (5 bases). The CDR3 is 14 residues long. Deletions cut 5 bases from V and 1 base from J, with 11 bases between. The V gene's germline CDR1 is SNHLY and CDR2 FYNNEI. This chain's CDR3 is CASSPARGQETQYF. The CDR3 region has the DNA TGTGCCAGCAGTCCGGCCCGGGGCCAAGAGACCCAGTACTTC.

By share of the sample, this clonotype is medium-sized (0.01 to 0.1%). The rearrangement uses TRBV29-1 and TRBJ1-1; D remains unclear. With 4 bases removed from V and 2 bases from J, the gap between germline ends came to 8 bases. Germline lookup yields CDR1 SQVTM and CDR2 ANQGSEA. The CDR3 loop spans 12 amino acids. CDR3 DNA: TGCAGCGTTGGGCAGTATAACACTGAAGCTTTCTTT. Its translation is CSVGQYNTEAFF. The variable domain in full, with the rest retrieved from reference TRBV29-1 and TRBJ1-1, is SAVISQKPSRDICQRGTSLTIQCQVDSQVTMMFWYRQQPGQSLTLIATANQGSEATYESGFVIDKFPISRPNLTFSTLTVSNMSPEDSSIYLCSVGQYNTEAFFGQGTRLTVV.

This clonotype was counted only a few times. V usage is TRBV20-1 and J usage is TRBJ2-3; D is unclear. The CDR3 spans 14 residues. Germline CDR1 reads DFQATT; CDR2 reads SNEGSKA (reference sequence). V was pared by 3 bases and J by 0 bases, with 10 bases between. The CDR3 bases are TGCAGTGCTAGGTGGCCGTCTAGCACAGATACGCAGTATTTT. It specifies CSARWPSSTDTQYF.

The rearrangement joins TRBV7-9 to TRBJ2-7; D is perhaps TRBD1 (6 bases). This CDR3 is 12 amino acids long. Germline CDR1 and CDR2: SEHNR and FQNEAQ (reference sequence). V lost 6 bases, J lost 5 bases, and 11 bases lay in between. The CDR3 DNA reads as TGTGCCAGCAGTTCACAGGGCAACGAGCAGTACTTC. Its protein product is CASSSQGNEQYF.

The chain employs TRBV10-2 and TRBJ1-5; no reliable D call. Trimming shortened V by 2 bases and J by 4 bases, and 6 bases separated the two germline ends. Germline lookup yields CDR1 WSHSY and CDR2 SAAADI. This CDR3 has 13 amino acids. The CDR3 coding sequence is TGCGCCAGCAGTGAGCTAGCAAATCAGCCCCAGCATTTT. Translated: CASSELANQPQHF.

The rearrangement joins TRBV11-2 to TRBJ2-1; D unresolved. The CDR3 contains 16 residues. In germline, CDR1 is SGHAT, CDR2 FQNNGV. The V gene lost 5 bases and the J gene lost 2 bases, with 16 bases spanning the gap. The CDR3 bases are TGTGCCAGCAGCCCCCAGGTAGGAAGAACCTACAATGAGCAGTTCTTC. Protein: CASSPQVGRTYNEQFF. The variable domain in full, completed from reference TRBV11-2 and TRBJ2-1, reads EAGVAQSPRYKIIEKRQSVAFWCNPISGHATLYWYQQILGQGPKLLIQFQNNGVVDDSQLPKDRFSAERLKGVDSTLKIQPAKLEDSAVYLCASSPQVGRTYNEQFFGPGTRLTVL.

This clonotype was recorded at least ten times. The chain combines TRBV13 with TRBJ2-3; TRBD1 is a possible D gene (5 bases). The germline CDR1 and CDR2 sequences are PRHDT and FYEKMQ (reference sequence). V was shortened by 5 bases and J by 2 bases, with 17 bases between the two germline ends. CDR3 length equals 16 residues. In nucleotides, the CDR3 is TGTGCCAGCAGCAACCGCCGGACACGTAACACAGATACGCAGTATTTT. This codes for CASSNRRTRNTDTQYF.

In nucleotides, the CDR3 is TGTGCCAGCAGCTTAAATGGAGTGTCCACAGATACGCAGTATTTT. This encodes CASSLNGVSTDTQYF. The chain employs TRBV11-2 and TRBJ2-3; no definite D call. Trimming left V 2 bases short and J 2 bases short, with 11 bases between. The V gene's germline CDR1 is SGHAT and CDR2 FQNNGV. The CDR3 loop spans 15 amino acids.

As regards this clonotype: This likely comes from a read error, as the CDR3 has no conserved phenylalanine or tryptophan at its end. J is TRBJ2-2 and V is TRBV10-3; D perhaps matches TRBD2 (6 bases). The CDR3 is made up of 13 amino acids. The germline gives CDR1 ENHRY, CDR2 SYGVKD. The DNA of the CDR3 is TGTGCCACCCTCGGGGGTAACACCGGGGATCTGTTTGTT. Residues: CATLGGNTGDLFV.